A selection of T cell receptor beta chains follows, all from one sample in a study of OX40 agonist ivuxolimab in advanced cancers. Assay: immunoSEQ multiplex PCR; the TCRdb copy retains only in-frame clones and omits some. The sample holds tens of thousands of clones, approximately 91% seen once. Specimen: CD4+ or CD8+ T cells sorted from blood, collected in a trial of the OX40 agonist ivuxolimab. These receptors originate from an adult with an advanced solid tumor such as melanoma, head and neck, liver or kidney cancer. Both conserved end residues are part of each CDR3. The D gene is left open where the match is weak. Not every row has a clone size; where given, it reads once, few, many or a size class.

TRBV5-6	.	.	TRBJ2-1	CASSLAITHNEQFF	TGTGCCAGCAGCTTAGCGATCACACACAATGAGCAGTTCTTC
TRBV5-6	TRBD1	.	TRBJ1-6	CASSPNRGRVNSPLHF	TGTGCCAGCAGCCCAAACAGGGGGCGAGTGAATTCACCCCTCCACTTT
TRBV7-9	.	.	TRBJ2-5	CASSLLELEEGGQETQYF	TGTGCCAGCAGCTTGCTAGAGTTAGAGGAGGGCGGGCAAGAGACCCAGTACTTC
TRBV25-1	.	once	TRBJ2-6	CASHGTSGANVLTF	TGTGCCAGCCATGGGACATCTGGGGCCAACGTCCTGACTTTC
TRBV4-3	.	.	TRBJ2-2	CASSQAGVAEYTGELFF	TGCGCCAGCAGCCAAGCCGGAGTAGCGGAGTACACCGGGGAGCTGTTTTTT
TRBV5-8	.	.	TRBJ1-5	CASRPRGQPQHF	TGTGCCAGCAGGCCCAGGGGTCAGCCCCAGCATTTT
TRBV5-1	TRBD2	.	TRBJ2-3	CASSPGLAGGLSTDTQYF	TGCGCCAGCAGCCCGGGACTAGCGGGAGGGCTAAGCACAGATACGCAGTATTTT
TRBV11-2	.	once	TRBJ2-3	CASSLDWGRGAQDTQYF	TGTGCCAGCAGCTTGGATTGGGGCAGGGGCGCACAAGATACGCAGTATTTT
TRBV28	.	.	TRBJ2-1	CASSLSRNYNEQFF	TGTGCCAGCAGTTTGTCCAGGAACTACAATGAGCAGTTCTTC
TRBV7-8	.	.	TRBJ2-5	CASSSPSQGQETQYF	TGTGCCAGCAGCTCCCCCAGTCAGGGTCAAGAGACCCAGTACTTC
TRBV9	TRBD2	.	TRBJ2-7	CASSGGPSGELYEQYF	TGTGCCAGCAGCGGAGGGCCTAGCGGAGAGCTTTACGAGCAGTACTTC
TRBV11-2	TRBD1	.	TRBJ2-7	CASGDRAYEQYF	TGTGCCAGCGGGGACAGGGCCTACGAGCAGTACTTC
TRBV5-1	.	.	TRBJ2-1	CASSLGEFYNEQFF	TGCGCCAGCAGCTTGGGGGAATTCTACAATGAGCAGTTCTTC
TRBV2	.	.	TRBJ2-1	CASMEGSSYNEQFF	TGTGCCAGCATGGAGGGGAGCTCCTACAATGAGCAGTTCTTC
TRBV7-9	TRBD2	.	TRBJ2-3	CASLGRGGSTDTQYF	TGTGCCAGCCTAGGGCGGGGGGGAAGCACAGATACGCAGTATTTT
TRBV6-5	TRBD1	.	TRBJ2-2	CASNTGETGELFF	TGTGCCAGCAACACAGGGGAAACCGGGGAGCTGTTTTTT
TRBV7-2	TRBD2	.	TRBJ2-2	CASSLAWREWGTGELFF	TGTGCCAGCAGCTTAGCTTGGCGGGAGTGGGGCACCGGGGAGCTGTTTTTT
TRBV6-1	.	.	TRBJ1-2	CASIFMGGYTF	TGTGCCAGCATTTTCATGGGTGGCTACACCTTC
TRBV30	.	.	TRBJ1-6	CAWRVVGNSPLHF	TGTGCCTGGAGAGTGGTGGGGAATTCACCCCTCCACTTT
TRBV27	TRBD1	.	TRBJ2-7	CASSSIDREEQYF	TGTGCCAGCAGTTCCATAGACAGGGAGGAGCAGTACTTC
TRBV27	TRBD1	once	TRBJ2-1	CASRGQNYNEQFF	TGTGCCAGCAGGGGACAGAATTACAATGAGCAGTTCTTC
TRBV30	TRBD2	many	TRBJ2-1	CAWTVEAGGYNEQFF	TGTGCCTGGACCGTCGAAGCGGGAGGGTACAATGAGCAGTTCTTC
TRBV7-8	TRBD2	.	TRBJ2-2	CASSLVAGEGGELFF	TGTGCCAGCAGCTTAGTAGCGGGAGAGGGCGGGGAGCTGTTTTTT
TRBV4-3	.	.	TRBJ2-2	CASSQFFGLANTGELFF	TGCGCCAGCAGCCAGTTCTTCGGCCTAGCGAACACCGGGGAGCTGTTTTTT
TRBV2	.	.	TRBJ2-1	CASSVTSPKQFF	TGTGCCAGCAGTGTCACTAGCCCGAAGCAGTTCTTC
TRBV19	.	.	TRBJ2-1	CASSIREFWGNEQFF	TGTGCCAGTAGTATCCGGGAGTTTTGGGGCAATGAGCAGTTCTTC
TRBV4-1	.	.	TRBJ2-7	CASSQGTLVTYEQYF	TGCGCCAGCAGCCAAGGGACATTAGTGACCTACGAGCAGTACTTC
TRBV7-3	TRBD2	.	TRBJ2-1	CASSLDSGRGNEQFF	TGTGCCAGCAGCTTAGATAGCGGGAGAGGGAATGAGCAGTTCTTC